This record looks at one T cell receptor (beta chain) sequence and its context. The same CDR3 also results from other DNA sequences found in this sample. This specimen belongs to a study of shared T cell receptors in the human thymus. The germline gives CDR1 LGHNA, CDR2 YSLEER. The CDR3 is 17 amino acids. The J segment lost 0 bases and the V segment lost 3 bases, leaving 2 bases of the junction unmatched. The data were produced by immunoSEQ multiplex PCR, yet TCRdb's version contains in-frame clones alone and is incomplete. Found here are approximately 660,000 clones, approximately 90% of them singletons; the top ten hold 0.0085% to 0.012%. Separately, the same data were catalogued under a study of human thymus T cells. From that paper: Thymic material originated from resections removed in the course of corrective heart surgery. Among thymic and blood repertoires, usage of V and J genes appeared biased.

The chain is built from TRBV4-3 and TRBJ2-1; TRBD2 aligns across 13 bases. The TCR originated in a boy younger than two with a congenital heart defect. Material: thymocytes. For the CDR3, the DNA is TGCGCCAGCAGCCACAGGACTAGCGGGAGCTCCTACAATGAGCAGTTCTTC. Translated: CASSHRTSGSSYNEQFF.